This T cell receptor beta chain was captured in a study of OX40 agonist ivuxolimab in advanced cancers. Study-wide results and limits: Clonal expansion among partial responders at 0.1-3.0 mg/kg ranked near the lowest. More expanded clones were found, on average, in CD8+ than in CD4+ T cells.

Concerning this clone: Its antigen is not identified.

Germline V CDR1 and CDR2: SGHDT, YYEEEE. Germline trimming cut 0 bases from V and 3 bases from J; bases unmatched to any gene: 6. The CDR3 sequence is 16 residues long. Generated by immunoSEQ multiplex PCR, the TCRdb table keeps only in-frame clones and is missing some. The sample has about 76,000 clones; roughly 85% are singletons. This TCR was recovered from an adult with an advanced solid tumor such as melanoma, head and neck, liver or kidney cancer. The source was CD4+ or CD8+ T cells sorted from blood, collected in a trial of the OX40 agonist ivuxolimab. The chain employs TRBV5-6 and TRBJ1-3; 7 positions agree with TRBD1. The CDR3 DNA follows: TGTGCCAGCAGCTTGGCTGTAGGGGGCCATGGAAACACCATATATTTT. It yields the protein CASSLAVGGHGNTIYF.